This TCR beta chain was recovered during a study of shared clonotypes between healthy human individuals. This clone was recorded a few times. Its antigen is currently unknown. Authors' processing steps: Junction-only immunoSEQ data arrived without quality scores, meaning filtering differed. TCRdb's table, derived via immunoSEQ multiplex PCR, lists solely in-frame clones and lacks some. The V and J calls and clone size were taken over from that table, and D and trimming were inferred from the DNA. The data show some 200,000 clones, about 69% seen once. The CDR3 runs 15 residues. Germline V gene lookup returns CDR1 SQVTM and CDR2 ANQGSEA. The V end was cut by 3 bases, the J end by 5 bases, with 18 bases between. Points from the study as a whole: The represented genetic and exposure-history diversity was limited by the small number of donors.

This chain joins TRBV29-1 and TRBJ2-3; D might be TRBD1 (5 bases). Sequenced material: memory CD4+ T cells sorted from blood. The subset: CD45RA-negative fraction. The receptor's source is a man aged 30 to 39 in good health. CDR3 nucleotides: TGCAGCGTTGACGACTCGGTAGGGGTTGGAGATACGCAGTATTTT. Amino acids: CSVDDSVGVGDTQYF.